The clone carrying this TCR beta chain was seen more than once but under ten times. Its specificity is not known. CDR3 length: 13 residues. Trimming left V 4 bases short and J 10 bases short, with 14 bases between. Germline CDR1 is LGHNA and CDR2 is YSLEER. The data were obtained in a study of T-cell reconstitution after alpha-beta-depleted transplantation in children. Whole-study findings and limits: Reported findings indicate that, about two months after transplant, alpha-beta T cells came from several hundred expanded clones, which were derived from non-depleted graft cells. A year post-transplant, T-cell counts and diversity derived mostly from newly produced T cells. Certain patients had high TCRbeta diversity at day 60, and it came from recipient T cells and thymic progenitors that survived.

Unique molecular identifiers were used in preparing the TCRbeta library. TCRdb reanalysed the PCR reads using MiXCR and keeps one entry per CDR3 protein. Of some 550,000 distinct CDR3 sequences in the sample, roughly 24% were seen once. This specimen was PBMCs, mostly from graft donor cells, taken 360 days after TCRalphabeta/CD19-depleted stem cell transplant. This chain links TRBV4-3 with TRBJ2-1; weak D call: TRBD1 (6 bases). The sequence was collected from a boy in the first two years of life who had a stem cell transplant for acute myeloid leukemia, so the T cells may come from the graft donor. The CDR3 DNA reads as TGCGCCAGCAGCCCGTCAGGGGCCGGCGAGCAGTTCTTC. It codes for CASSPSGAGEQFF.